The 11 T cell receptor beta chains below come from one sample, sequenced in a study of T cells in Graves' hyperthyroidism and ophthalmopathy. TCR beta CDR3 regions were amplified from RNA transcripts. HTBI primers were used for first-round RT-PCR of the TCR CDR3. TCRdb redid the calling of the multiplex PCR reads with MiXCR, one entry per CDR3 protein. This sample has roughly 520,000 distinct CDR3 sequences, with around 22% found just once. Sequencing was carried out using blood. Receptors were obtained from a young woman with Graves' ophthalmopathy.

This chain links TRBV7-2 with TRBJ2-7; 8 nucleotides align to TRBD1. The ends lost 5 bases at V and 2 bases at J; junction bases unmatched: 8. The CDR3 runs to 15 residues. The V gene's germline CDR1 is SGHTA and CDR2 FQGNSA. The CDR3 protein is CASSPRQGSPYEQYF. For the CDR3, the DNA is TGTGCCAGCAGCCCGCGACAGGGGAGCCCCTACGAGCAGTACTTC.

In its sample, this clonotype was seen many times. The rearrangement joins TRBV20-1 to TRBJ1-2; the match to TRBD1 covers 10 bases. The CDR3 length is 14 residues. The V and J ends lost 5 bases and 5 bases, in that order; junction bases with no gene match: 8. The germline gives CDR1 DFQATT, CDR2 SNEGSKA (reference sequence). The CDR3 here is CSAHDRGQNYGYTF. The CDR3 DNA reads TGCAGTGCTCACGACAGGGGGCAAAATTATGGCTACACCTTC.

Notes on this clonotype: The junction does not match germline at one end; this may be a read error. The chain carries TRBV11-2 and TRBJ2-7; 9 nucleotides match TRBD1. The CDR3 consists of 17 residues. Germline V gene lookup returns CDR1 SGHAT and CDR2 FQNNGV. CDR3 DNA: TGTGCCAGCAGCCCATCCGTTCCCGGGACAGGGACCTACGAGCTGTACTTC. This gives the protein CASSPSVPGTGTYELYF.

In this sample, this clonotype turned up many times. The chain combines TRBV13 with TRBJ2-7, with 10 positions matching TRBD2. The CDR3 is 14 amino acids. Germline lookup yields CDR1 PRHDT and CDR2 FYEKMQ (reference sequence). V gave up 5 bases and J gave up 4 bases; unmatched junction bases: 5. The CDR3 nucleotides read TGTGCCAGCAGCACAGGGACTAGCGTGTACGAGCAGTACTTC. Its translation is CASSTGTSVYEQYF.

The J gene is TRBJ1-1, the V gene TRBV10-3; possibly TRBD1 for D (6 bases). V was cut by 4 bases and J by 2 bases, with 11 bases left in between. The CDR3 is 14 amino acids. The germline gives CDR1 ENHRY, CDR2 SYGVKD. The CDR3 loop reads CAISATGINTEAFF. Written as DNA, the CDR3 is TGTGCCATCAGTGCTACAGGGATTAACACTGAAGCTTTCTTT.

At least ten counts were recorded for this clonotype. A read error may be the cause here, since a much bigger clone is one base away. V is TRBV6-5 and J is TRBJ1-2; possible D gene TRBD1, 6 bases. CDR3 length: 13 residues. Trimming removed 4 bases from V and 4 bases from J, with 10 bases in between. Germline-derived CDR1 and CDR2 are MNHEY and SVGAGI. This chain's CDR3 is CASSLGQIYGYTF. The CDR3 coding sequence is TGTGCCAGCAGTTTAGGACAGATCTATGGCTACACCTTC.

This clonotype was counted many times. In DNA, the CDR3 is TGCGCCAGCAGCTTGGGGTTCGGGGGGGCCTACGAGCAGTACTTC. It codes for CASSLGFGGAYEQYF. V and J are TRBV5-1 and TRBJ2-7, with 8 bases fitting TRBD2. V lost 0 bases and J lost 2; bases outside the gene matches: 4. There are 15 residues in the CDR3. Germline CDR1 reads SGHRS; CDR2 reads YFSETQ.

Here the CDR3 reads CASSLDGDSYNSPLHF. The CDR3 DNA reads as TGTGCCAGCAGTCTGGACGGAGACTCCTATAATTCACCCCTCCACTTT. The chain uses TRBV6-1 and TRBJ1-6; D remains ambiguous. The ends were cut back, 5 bases at V and 0 bases at J, with 11 bases in the middle. Germline lookup yields CDR1 MNHNS and CDR2 SASEGT. The CDR3 has 16 residues.

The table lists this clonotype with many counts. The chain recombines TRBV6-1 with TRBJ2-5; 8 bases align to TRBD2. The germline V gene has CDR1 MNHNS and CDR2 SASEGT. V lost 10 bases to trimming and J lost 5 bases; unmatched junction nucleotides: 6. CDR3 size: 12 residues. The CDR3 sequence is CAIGLASETQYF. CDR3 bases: TGTGCCATCGGACTAGCAAGCGAGACCCAGTACTTC.

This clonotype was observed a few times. CDR3 sequence (DNA): TGTGCCAGTAGTCCGGGACCGCGGAACACTGAAGCTTTCTTT. It translates to CASSPGPRNTEAFF. This chain connects TRBV19 to TRBJ1-1; maybe TRBD1 (5 bases). This CDR3 spans 14 amino acids. Germline lookup yields CDR1 LNHDA and CDR2 SQIVND (reference sequence). Trimming removed 5 bases at V and 1 base at J, with 11 bases between.

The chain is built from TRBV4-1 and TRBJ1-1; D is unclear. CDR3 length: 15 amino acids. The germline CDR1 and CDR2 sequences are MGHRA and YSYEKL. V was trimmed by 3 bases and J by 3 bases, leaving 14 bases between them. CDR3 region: CASSHTRTGDTEAFF. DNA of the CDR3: TGCGCCAGCAGCCATACTAGGACGGGTGACACTGAAGCTTTCTTT.